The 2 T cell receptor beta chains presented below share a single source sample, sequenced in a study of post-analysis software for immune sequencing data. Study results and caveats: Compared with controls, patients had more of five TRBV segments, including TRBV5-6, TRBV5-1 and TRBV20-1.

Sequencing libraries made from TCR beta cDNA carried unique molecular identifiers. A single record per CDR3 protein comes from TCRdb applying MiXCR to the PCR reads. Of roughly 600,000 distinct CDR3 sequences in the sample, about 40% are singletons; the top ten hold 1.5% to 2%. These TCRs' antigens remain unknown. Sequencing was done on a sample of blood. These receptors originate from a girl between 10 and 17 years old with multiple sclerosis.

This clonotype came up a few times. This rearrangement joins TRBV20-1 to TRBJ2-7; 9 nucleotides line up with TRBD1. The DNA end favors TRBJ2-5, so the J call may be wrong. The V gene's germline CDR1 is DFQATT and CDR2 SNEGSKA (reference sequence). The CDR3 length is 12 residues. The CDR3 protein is CSGGQGWETQYF. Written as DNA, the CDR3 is TGCAGTGGAGGACAGGGGTGGGAGACCCAGTACTTC.

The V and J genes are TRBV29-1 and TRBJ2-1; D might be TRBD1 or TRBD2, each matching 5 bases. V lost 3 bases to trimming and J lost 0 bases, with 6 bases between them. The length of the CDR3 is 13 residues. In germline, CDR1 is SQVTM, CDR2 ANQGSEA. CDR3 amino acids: CSVDGGSYNEQFF. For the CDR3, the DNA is TGCAGCGTTGATGGGGGCTCCTACAATGAGCAGTTCTTC.